This T cell receptor beta chain derives from a study of T-cell reconstitution after alpha-beta-depleted transplantation in children. The V gene lost 3 bases and the J gene lost 5 bases, with 14 bases spanning the gap. CDR3 length: 15 amino acids. CDR1 is LNHDA, CDR2 SQIVND, per germline (reference sequence). Library preparation (for TCRbeta) was performed with unique molecular identifiers. TCRdb ran MiXCR on the PCR reads and lists one entry per CDR3 protein. Altogether a few hundred thousand distinct CDR3 sequences are present, roughly a quarter being singletons, with the ten largest covering just over 35%. To note about this clonotype: Its matching antigen is unknown.

General study findings and limits: Several hundred expanded graft clones reportedly were the source of alpha-beta T cells about two months after transplant. T-cell numbers and diversity one year post-transplant derived largely from freshly generated T cells.

The rearrangement uses TRBV19 and TRBJ1-5; D ambiguous. Source: PBMCs, taken before TCRalphabeta/CD19-depleted stem cell transplant. The sequence was collected from a boy younger than two with Wiskott-Aldrich syndrome, due to receive a stem cell transplant. CDR3 in amino acids: CASSILDGSYQPQHF. CDR3 nucleotide sequence: TGTGCCAGTAGTATTCTCGACGGATCCTATCAGCCCCAGCATTTT. Full variable domain (outside the CDR3, taken from reference TRBV19 and TRBJ1-5): DGGITQSPKYLFRKEGQNVTLSCEQNLNHDAMYWYRQDPGQGLRLIYYSQIVNDFQKGDIAEGYSVSREKKESFPLTVTSAQKNPTAFYLCASSILDGSYQPQHFGDGTRLSIL.